What follows are 27 T cell receptor beta chains derived from one specimen sequenced in a study of blood T cell repertoires in COVID-19. The repertoire was sequenced with immunoSEQ multiplex PCR; TCRdb's copy has only in-frame clones and lacks some. The sample holds 80,000 or so clones, around nine tenths seen once. The specimen sequenced was peripheral blood. All receptors come from a woman between 55 and 75 years old with acute or convalescent COVID-19.

This clone was picked up a small number of times. V gene TRBV2 combines with J gene TRBJ1-5; D call uncertain. Trimming pared 4 bases from V and 4 bases from J, leaving 11 bases between. The CDR3 length is 14 residues. Germline V gives CDR1 SNHLY, CDR2 FYNNEI. The CDR3 DNA reads as TGTGCCAGCAGTGCTTACACAGCTAATCAGCCCCAGCATTTT. It translates to CASSAYTANQPQHF. The complete variable domain, with remaining parts taken from reference TRBV2 and TRBJ1-5, reads EPEVTQTPSHQVTQMGQEVILRCVPISNHLYFYWYRQILGQKVEFLVSFYNNEISEKSEIFDDQFSVERPDGSNFTLKIRSTKLEDSAMYFCASSAYTANQPQHFGDGTRLSIL.

V gene TRBV27 combines with J gene TRBJ2-7; 7 positions agree with TRBD1. V shed 5 bases and J 4 bases; nucleotides not matched to a gene: 11. CDR1 is MNHEY and CDR2 is SMNVEV in the germline V gene (reference sequence). The CDR3 has 15 residues. The CDR3 reads CASSPTGTVYYEQYF. The CDR3, as DNA: TGTGCCAGCAGTCCGACCGGGACAGTTTATTACGAGCAGTACTTC.

With respect to this clone: Different DNA sequences within this sample yield the same CDR3. This rearrangement joins TRBV30 to TRBJ1-5, with a tentative D call TRBD1 (5 bases). This CDR3 is built from 15 residues. Trimming pared 2 bases from V and 2 bases from J, leaving 13 bases between. The germline V gene encodes CDR1 GTSNPN and CDR2 SVGIG (reference sequence). The chain's CDR3 is CAWSRGGAGNQPQHF. Here the CDR3 DNA reads TGTGCCTGGAGTCGTGGAGGGGCTGGCAATCAGCCCCAGCATTTT.

This clone appeared a few times. The chain recombines TRBV4-2 with TRBJ1-2; D is uncertain. Germline V gives CDR1 LGHNA, CDR2 YNFKEQ. The CDR3 is 13 residues long. With 1 base removed from V and 5 bases from J, the gap between germline ends came to 8 bases. The CDR3 reads CASSQGSEYGYTF. The CDR3, as DNA: TGTGCCAGCAGCCAAGGAAGTGAGTATGGCTACACCTTC.

The rearrangement uses TRBV4-1 and TRBJ2-7, with D perhaps matching TRBD2 (5 bases). Germline-derived CDR1 and CDR2 are MGHRA and YSYEKL. CDR3 size: 15 residues. Trimming stripped 2 bases from V and 3 bases from J, with 14 bases between. The CDR3 spells CASSQRPTGVYEQYF. The CDR3 DNA reads as TGCGCCAGCAGCCAAAGACCCACCGGGGTCTACGAGCAGTACTTC.

This clone came up a few times. The V gene is TRBV7-9, the J gene TRBJ2-7, with D possibly TRBD1 on 6 matching bases. This CDR3 has 14 amino acids. Germline V gene lookup returns CDR1 SEHNR and CDR2 FQNEAQ (reference sequence). The V end lost 3 bases, the J end lost 0 bases, and 9 bases lay between the germline ends. The CDR3 spells CASSFTGSSYEQYF. The DNA of the CDR3 is TGTGCCAGCAGCTTTACAGGGAGCTCCTACGAGCAGTACTTC.

The chain combines TRBV7-9 with TRBJ1-2, with no clear D. The CDR3 is 11 residues long. Looked up from germline, CDR1 is SEHNR and CDR2 is FQNEAQ (reference sequence). Trimming shortened V by 8 bases and J by 8 bases, and 12 bases separated the two germline ends. The CDR3 DNA sequence: TGTGCCAGCCCAAGCCCCGGGGGCTACACCTTC. It translates to CASPSPGGYTF.

The V and J genes are TRBV7-2 and TRBJ2-7; 9 bases match TRBD2. CDR1 is SGHTA, CDR2 FQGNSA, per germline. V trimming: 1 base; J trimming: 2 bases; junction bases outside the gene matches: 15. CDR3 size: 19 residues. CDR3: CASSLEGGGAAAWAYEQYF. The CDR3 coding sequence is TGTGCCAGCAGCTTAGAAGGCGGGGGGGCCGCTGCTTGGGCCTACGAGCAGTACTTC.

This sequence joins TRBV13 and TRBJ2-3; possibly TRBD1 for D (5 bases). Germline V gene sequence: CDR1 PRHDT, CDR2 FYEKMQ (reference sequence). The V gene lost 3 bases and the J gene lost 6 bases, with 7 bases spanning the gap. CDR3 size: 12 residues. The DNA of the CDR3 is TGTGCCAGCAGCTTCCCAGGGGATACGCAGTATTTT. Protein: CASSFPGDTQYF.

This clone was observed a single time. The V and J genes are TRBV6-4 and TRBJ2-1; 9 bases agree with TRBD2. Germline V gene data show CDR1 as MRHNA and CDR2 as SNTAGT. The CDR3 totals 16 residues. Trimming cost V 0 bases and J 2 bases; bases outside gene matches: 2. In nucleotides, the CDR3 is TGTGCCAGCAGTGACTCTGGCGGGGGGGCCTACAATGAGCAGTTCTTC. Protein: CASSDSGGGAYNEQFF.

This clone came up once. This chain links TRBV11-2 with TRBJ2-3, with D possibly being TRBD2 (6 bases). CDR1 and CDR2 from the germline V gene are SGHAT and FQNNGV. This CDR3 comprises 16 residues. The ends were cut back, 5 bases at V and 1 base at J, with 16 bases in the middle. CDR3 region: CASSPLRGEGTDTQYF. DNA of the CDR3: TGTGCCAGCAGCCCTCTACGCGGGGAGGGCACAGATACGCAGTATTTT.

J is TRBJ1-1 and V is TRBV5-4; 8 bases agree with TRBD1. The CDR3 length is 15 residues. From germline, CDR1 is SGHNT and CDR2 YYREEE (reference sequence). V shed 3 bases and J 11 bases; nucleotides not matched to a gene: 15. The CDR3 nucleotides read TGTGCCAGCAGCTCCGGACAGGGAAGGGGGGTCGGGGCTTTCTTT. This encodes CASSSGQGRGVGAFF.

This chain connects TRBV11-2 to TRBJ1-1; unclear D gene. Germline CDR1 and CDR2: SGHAT and FQNNGV. Trimming removed 1 base from V and 4 bases from J, with 13 bases in between. CDR3 length: 15 residues. The CDR3 DNA reads TGTGCCAGCAGCTTAGGATCTTATGCGGCCACTGAAGCTTTCTTT. Translation: CASSLGSYAATEAFF.

The table lists this clone with a count of one. The chain links TRBV30 to TRBJ1-6; 7 nucleotides line up with TRBD1. Germline loops: CDR1 GTSNPN, CDR2 SVGIG (reference sequence). This CDR3 is built from 13 residues. V lost 7 bases, J lost 8 bases, and 8 bases stayed unmatched. Written as DNA, the CDR3 is TGTGCCTACTCGGACAGGCTGGATTCACCCCTCCACTTT. Translated: CAYSDRLDSPLHF. Combining the CDR3 with reference TRBV30 and TRBJ1-6 gives the whole variable domain SQTIHQWPATLVQPVGSPLSLECTVEGTSNPNLYWYRQAAGRGLQLLFYSVGIGQISSEVPQNLSASRPQDRQFILSSKKLLLSDSGFYLCAYSDRLDSPLHFGNGTRLTVT.

This clone was detected once. The chain has TRBV27 and TRBJ2-7; tentative D call: TRBD2 (5 bases). The CDR3 sequence is 14 residues long. Germline V gene data show CDR1 as MNHEY and CDR2 as SMNVEV (reference sequence). Trimming pared 0 bases from V and 10 bases from J, leaving 16 bases between. Here the CDR3 reads CASSLSFGETPQYF. CDR3 nucleotide sequence: TGTGCCAGCAGTTTATCGTTCGGGGAAACTCCACAGTACTTC.

The V call is TRBV7-8, the J call TRBJ2-7, with 7 bases that match TRBD1. The CDR3 has 15 amino acids. From germline, CDR1 is SGHVS and CDR2 FQNEAQ. The V gene end was trimmed by 5 bases and the J gene end by 0 bases; junction bases not matched to a gene: 7. For the CDR3, the DNA is TGTGCCAGCAGCGCGTGGACAGGCAGCTCCTACGAGCAGTACTTC. This encodes CASSAWTGSSYEQYF.

V gene TRBV7-7 combines with J gene TRBJ2-3; D possibly corresponds to TRBD2 (6 bases). This CDR3 region has 17 residues. The V end was cut by 1 base, the J end by 2 bases, with 16 bases between. Germline lookup yields CDR1 SSHAT and CDR2 FNYEAQ (reference sequence). In DNA, the CDR3 is TGTGCCAGCAGCTTAGGCCTACGAGGAGGGAACACAGATACGCAGTATTTT. This codes for CASSLGLRGGNTDTQYF.

This chain joins TRBV11-2 and TRBJ2-2, with TRBD2 identical over 10 bases. The CDR3 is 15 amino acids. Trimming cost V 6 bases and J 7 bases; bases outside gene matches: 8. Germline assignment: CDR1 SGHAT and CDR2 FQNNGV. The CDR3 coding sequence is TGTGCCAGCAGGGGGCTAGCGGGAGAGGTCGGGGAGCTGTTTTTT. It yields the protein CASRGLAGEVGELFF.

This chain uses TRBV3-1 (or the pseudogene TRBV3-2) with TRBJ2-7, with D tentatively TRBD1 (6 bases). The CDR3 consists of 14 residues. Trimming pared 0 bases from V and 5 bases from J, leaving 11 bases between. CDR1 is LGHDT, CDR2 YNNKEL, per germline (reference sequence). DNA of the CDR3: TGTGCCAGCAGCCAAGAGCCGCACAGGGACGAGCAGTACTTC. Amino acid sequence: CASSQEPHRDEQYF.

V is TRBV10-2 and J is TRBJ2-2; 10 bases line up with TRBD2. With V trimmed by 5 bases and J by 4 bases, 4 bases remained unmatched. Per germline, CDR1 WSHSY and CDR2 SAAADI. This CDR3 contains 15 residues. The CDR3 reads CASSRTSGTTGELFF. CDR3 DNA: TGCGCCAGCAGTCGGACTAGCGGTACCACCGGGGAGCTGTTTTTT.

The V call is TRBV27, the J call TRBJ1-4; 7 bases map to TRBD1. The length of the CDR3 is 15 residues. The V gene's germline CDR1 is MNHEY and CDR2 SMNVEV (reference sequence). Germline trimming cut 5 bases from V and 8 bases from J; bases unmatched to any gene: 11. The CDR3: CASSPWTGSSEKLFF. CDR3 DNA: TGTGCCAGCAGTCCTTGGACAGGCTCCTCGGAAAAACTGTTTTTT.

In DNA, the CDR3 is TGTGCCTGGAGTGTACGGGGGACAGGCGGGGAGACCCAGTACTTC. It specifies CAWSVRGTGGETQYF. This chain joins TRBV30 and TRBJ2-5, with TRBD1 matching 8 bases. Germline V lookup: CDR1 GTSNPN, CDR2 SVGIG (reference sequence). This CDR3 region has 15 residues. After removal of 0 bases from V and 5 bases from J, the junction contained 8 bases not matched to a gene. Full variable domain (rest looked up from reference TRBV30 and TRBJ2-5): SQTIHQWPATLVQPVGSPLSLECTVEGTSNPNLYWYRQAAGRGLQLLFYSVGIGQISSEVPQNLSASRPQDRQFILSSKKLLLSDSGFYLCAWSVRGTGGETQYFGPGTRLLVL.

This clone was counted only a few times. The rearrangement joins TRBV7-2 to TRBJ2-7, with 9 bases fitting TRBD2. With 7 bases clipped from V and 3 bases from J, the junction kept 13 bases outside the gene matches. CDR1 SGHTA and CDR2 FQGNSA come from the germline V gene. The CDR3 totals 16 residues. CDR3 amino acids: CASTPDSGGNLYEQYF. CDR3 in DNA: TGTGCCAGCACACCTGATAGCGGGGGAAACCTCTACGAGCAGTACTTC.

This clone was found once. V usage is TRBV29-1 and J usage is TRBJ2-2; 9 nucleotides line up with TRBD1. The J segment lost 7 bases and the V segment lost 7 bases, leaving 10 bases of the junction unmatched. The germline gives CDR1 SQVTM, CDR2 ANQGSEA. The CDR3 consists of 14 residues. As DNA, the CDR3 is TGCAGCGGATCGTGGGGACAGGGTGACGGGGAGCTGTTTTTT. The encoded protein is CSGSWGQGDGELFF.

The chain employs TRBV9 and TRBJ2-1; 11 nucleotides agree with TRBD2. This CDR3 region has 19 residues. In germline, CDR1 is SGDLS, CDR2 YYNGEE. V gave up 0 bases and J gave up 0 bases; unmatched junction bases: 8. The CDR3 DNA reads TGTGCCAGCAGCGTAGCAACTAGCGGGAGAATAGGCTCCTACAATGAGCAGTTCTTC. Protein product: CASSVATSGRIGSYNEQFF. The entire variable domain, with the rest obtained from reference TRBV9 and TRBJ2-1, is as follows: DSGVTQTPKHLITATGQRVTLRCSPRSGDLSVYWYQQSLDQGLQFLIQYYNGEERAKGNILERFSAQQFPDLHSELNLSSLELGDSALYFCASSVATSGRIGSYNEQFFGPGTRLTVL.

V is TRBV3-1 (or the pseudogene TRBV3-2) and J is TRBJ2-6, with TRBD2 matching over 8 bases. The J segment lost 2 bases and the V segment lost 2 bases, leaving 2 bases of the junction unmatched. The CDR3 covers 16 residues. Germline values: CDR1 LGHDT, CDR2 YNNKEL (reference sequence). CDR3 amino acids: CASSQLRGAGANVLTF. Written as DNA, the CDR3 is TGTGCCAGCAGCCAATTGCGGGGGGCTGGGGCCAACGTCCTGACTTTC.

The chain carries TRBV5-1 and TRBJ2-3, with D uncertain. The CDR3 loop spans 12 amino acids. Germline-derived CDR1 and CDR2 are SGHRS and YFSETQ. The V gene lost 2 bases and the J gene lost 2 bases, with 3 bases spanning the gap. The CDR3 DNA follows: TGCGCCAGCAGCTTTAACACAGATACGCAGTATTTT. Translated: CASSFNTDTQYF.